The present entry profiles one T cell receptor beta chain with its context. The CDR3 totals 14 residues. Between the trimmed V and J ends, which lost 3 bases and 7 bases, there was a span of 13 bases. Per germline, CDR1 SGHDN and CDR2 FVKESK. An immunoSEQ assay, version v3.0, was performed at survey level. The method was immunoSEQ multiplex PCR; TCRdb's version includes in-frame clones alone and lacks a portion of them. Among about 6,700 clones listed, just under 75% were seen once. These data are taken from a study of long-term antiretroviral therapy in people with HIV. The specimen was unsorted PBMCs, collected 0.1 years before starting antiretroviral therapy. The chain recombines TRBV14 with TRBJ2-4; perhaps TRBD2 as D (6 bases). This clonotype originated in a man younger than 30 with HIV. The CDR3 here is CASSQEGVENIQYF. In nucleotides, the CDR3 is TGTGCCAGCAGCCAGGAGGGAGTAGAGAACATTCAGTACTTC.